These 29 T cell receptor beta chains were all obtained from the same sample, sequenced in a study of T cell changes during pregnancy in multiple sclerosis. This table comes from immunoSEQ multiplex PCR, and its TCRdb copy is limited to in-frame clones, with some not included. The repertoire holds about 40,000 clones, with approximately 90% as singletons. Source: CD4+ T cells from peripheral blood mononuclear cells, taken in the third trimester of pregnancy. All receptors derive from a female donor in good health, enrolled as a control in a pregnancy study.

CDR3 residues: CASSMGWLAGASTDTQYF. In nucleotides, the CDR3 is TGTGCCAGCAGCATGGGGTGGCTAGCGGGAGCTAGCACAGATACGCAGTATTTT. This chain joins TRBV7-3 and TRBJ2-3; 10 bases match TRBD2. V was pared by 5 bases and J by 0 bases, with 11 bases of the junction left unmatched. Germline V gene lookup returns CDR1 SGHTA and CDR2 FQGTGA. The CDR3 loop spans 18 amino acids.

The rearrangement uses TRBV5-1 and TRBJ1-5; D remains unclear. Germline assignment: CDR1 SGHRS and CDR2 YFSETQ. Trimming took 0 bases from V and 0 from J, leaving 13 bases between them. This CDR3 has 17 residues. The CDR3 coding sequence is TGCGCCAGCAGCTTGGTACCCCAAGTGAGTAGCAATCAGCCCCAGCATTTT. Its translation: CASSLVPQVSSNQPQHF. The variable domain in full, completed from reference TRBV5-1 and TRBJ1-5, reads KAGVTQTPRYLIKTRGQQVTLSCSPISGHRSVSWYQQTPGQGLQFLFEYFSETQRNKGNFPGRFSGRQFSNSRSEMNVSTLELGDSALYLCASSLVPQVSSNQPQHFGDGTRLSIL.

V gene TRBV5-4 combines with J gene TRBJ1-2, with 7 bases aligning to TRBD1. Unmatched junction bases numbered 6, after V lost 3 bases and J lost 7 bases. CDR3 size: 13 residues. Germline V gene lookup returns CDR1 SGHNT and CDR2 YYREEE (reference sequence). The CDR3 bases are TGTGCCAGCAGCTCCCGACAGGGTAGTGGCTACACCTTC. It is translated as CASSSRQGSGYTF.

The chain carries TRBV6-1 and TRBJ2-3; 13 bases line up with TRBD2. The V gene's germline CDR1 is MNHNS and CDR2 SASEGT. CDR3 length equals 16 residues. The ends lost 4 bases at V and 5 bases at J; junction bases unmatched: 6. The DNA of the CDR3 is TGTGCCAGCAGTGGACTAGCGGGAGGTAGTAGAGATACGCAGTATTTT. This translates into CASSGLAGGSRDTQYF.

This chain links TRBV10-3 with TRBJ2-4; TRBD1 matches at 8 bases. Trimming removed 8 bases from V and 8 bases from J; junction bases left unmatched: 8. Per the germline V gene, CDR1 is ENHRY and CDR2 is SYGVKD. This CDR3 contains 13 residues. The CDR3 nucleotides read TGTGCCATCGCCAGGACAGGGCAGGACATTCAGTACTTC. Its protein product is CAIARTGQDIQYF.

V is TRBV7-3 and J is TRBJ2-7, with 11 bases fitting TRBD1. This CDR3 comprises 15 residues. Germline V gene data show CDR1 as SGHTA and CDR2 as FQGTGA. Trimming removed 5 bases from V and 6 bases from J; junction bases left unmatched: 9. CDR3 sequence reads: CASSPLGGQGVEQYF. CDR3 coding DNA: TGTGCCAGCAGCCCCCTGGGGGGACAGGGGGTCGAGCAGTACTTC.

The chain has TRBV7-8 and TRBJ1-3; 9 positions match TRBD1. Germline values: CDR1 SGHVS, CDR2 FQNEAQ. The length of the CDR3 is 15 residues. V lost 4 bases, J lost 0 bases, and 1 base stayed unmatched. CDR3 nucleotide sequence: TGTGCCAGCAGCTCACAGGGGGCCTCTGGAAACACCATATATTTT. Its protein is CASSSQGASGNTIYF.

The genes are TRBV7-3 and TRBJ2-1; D might be TRBD2 (6 bases). Per germline, CDR1 SGHTA and CDR2 FQGTGA. Trimming removed 5 bases from V and 0 bases from J, with 8 bases in between. This CDR3 comprises 14 residues. The DNA of the CDR3 is TGTGCCAGCAGCCTCGGGAGCTCCTACAATGAGCAGTTCTTC. Protein sequence: CASSLGSSYNEQFF.

This sequence joins TRBV10-3 and TRBJ1-2; the match to TRBD1 covers 8 bases. The CDR3 sequence is 15 residues long. The germline V gene has CDR1 ENHRY and CDR2 SYGVKD. J was trimmed by 2 bases and V by 3 bases; bases with no gene match: 5. CDR3 DNA sequence: TGTGCCATCAGTGATGGGACAGGCGCAAACTATGGCTACACCTTC. Residues: CAISDGTGANYGYTF.

The genes are TRBV7-9 and TRBJ2-7, with a weak D call TRBD2 (5 bases). Germline V gene sequence: CDR1 SEHNR, CDR2 FQNEAQ (reference sequence). Trimming pared 1 base from V and 2 bases from J, leaving 9 bases between. The CDR3 totals 14 residues. As DNA, the CDR3 is TGTGCCAGCAGCTTAGGGTCCGGGACCTACGAGCAGTACTTC. Protein product: CASSLGSGTYEQYF.

This clone occurred a few times. The V call is TRBV5-1, the J call TRBJ2-1; 14 bases are shared with TRBD2. CDR1 and CDR2 (germline): SGHRS, YFSETQ. Losses at the gene ends were 3 bases for V and 4 bases for J; bases not matched to a gene: 6. There are 17 residues in the CDR3. The CDR3 loop reads CASSYTGLAGVYNEQFF. The DNA of the CDR3 is TGCGCCAGCAGCTACACGGGACTAGCGGGGGTGTACAATGAGCAGTTCTTC.

The V and J genes are TRBV4-1 and TRBJ1-2, with 9 bases fitting TRBD1. The CDR3 contains 15 residues. Germline V lookup: CDR1 MGHRA, CDR2 YSYEKL. The V gene end was trimmed by 5 bases and the J gene end by 0 bases; junction bases not matched to a gene: 4. The CDR3 reads CASSARDRANYGYTF. In DNA form, the CDR3 reads TGCGCCAGCAGCGCCCGGGACAGGGCTAACTATGGCTACACCTTC.

The gene calls are TRBV2 and TRBJ1-2; 7 nucleotides agree with TRBD1. The CDR3 totals 14 residues. After removal of 6 bases from V and 2 bases from J, the junction contained 6 bases not matched to a gene. The germline V gene has CDR1 SNHLY and CDR2 FYNNEI. CDR3 in amino acids: CASRYRGMNYGYTF. In DNA form, the CDR3 reads TGTGCCAGCAGGTACAGGGGAATGAACTATGGCTACACCTTC.

This rearrangement joins TRBV5-1 to TRBJ2-2, with TRBD2 matching 12 bases. The CDR3 runs 19 residues. Germline V CDR1 and CDR2: SGHRS, YFSETQ. The V gene end was trimmed by 3 bases and the J gene end by 3 bases; junction bases not matched to a gene: 12. In nucleotides, the CDR3 is TGCGCCAGCAGCTCCCCTAGCGGGAGGGCCCGCCGGGACACCGGGGAGCTGTTTTTT. Its translation: CASSSPSGRARRDTGELFF.

The chain combines TRBV11-2 with TRBJ2-2, with D possibly matching TRBD1 (6 bases). The CDR3 contains 15 residues. From germline, CDR1 is SGHAT and CDR2 FQNNGV. V lost 3 bases to trimming and J lost 2 bases, with 10 bases between them. CDR3 bases: TGTGCCAGCAGCTTTCTGGGACAAAACACCGGGGAGCTGTTTTTT. Its translation is CASSFLGQNTGELFF. Supplemented by reference TRBV11-2 and TRBJ2-2, the full variable domain reads EAGVAQSPRYKIIEKRQSVAFWCNPISGHATLYWYQQILGQGPKLLIQFQNNGVVDDSQLPKDRFSAERLKGVDSTLKIQPAKLEDSAVYLCASSFLGQNTGELFFGEGSRLTVL.

The J gene is TRBJ2-7, the V gene TRBV5-8; D is possibly TRBD1 (5 bases). CDR1 is SGHTS, CDR2 YDEGEE, per germline. V was pared by 1 base and J by 2 bases, with 13 bases between. This CDR3 region has 15 residues. The CDR3 bases are TGTGCCAGCAGCTTGTCAACAGGCTCTACCTACGAGCAGTACTTC. It translates to CASSLSTGSTYEQYF.

The chain carries TRBV4-2 and TRBJ2-3, with D maybe TRBD2 (6 bases). CDR1 and CDR2 (germline): LGHNA, YNFKEQ. This CDR3 spans 16 amino acids. Deletions cut 1 base from V and 3 bases from J, with 14 bases between. CDR3 region: CASSQVSAGRTDTQYF. The DNA for the CDR3 is TGTGCCAGCAGCCAAGTATCGGCGGGGAGAACAGATACGCAGTATTTT.

J is TRBJ1-6 and V is TRBV5-1; no firm D call. The CDR3 extends over 14 amino acids. Trimming took 0 bases from V and 8 from J, leaving 9 bases between them. The germline CDR1 and CDR2 sequences are SGHRS and YFSETQ. The CDR3 reads CASSLVQEDSPLHF. In DNA, the CDR3 is TGCGCCAGCAGCTTGGTTCAGGAAGATTCACCCCTCCACTTT. Variable domain in full (rest from reference TRBV5-1 and TRBJ1-6): KAGVTQTPRYLIKTRGQQVTLSCSPISGHRSVSWYQQTPGQGLQFLFEYFSETQRNKGNFPGRFSGRQFSNSRSEMNVSTLELGDSALYLCASSLVQEDSPLHFGNGTRLTVT.

J is TRBJ2-3 and V is TRBV6-5; D uncertain. The CDR3 spans 15 residues. Per the germline V gene, CDR1 is MNHEY and CDR2 is SVGAGI. V was clipped by 1 base and J by 1 base, with 9 bases between them. The CDR3 sequence: CASSYLNGRTDTQYF. CDR3 sequence (DNA): TGTGCCAGCAGTTACTTGAATGGGCGCACAGATACGCAGTATTTT.

The rearrangement uses TRBV14 and TRBJ2-7, with TRBD1 matching 9 bases. Per the germline V gene, CDR1 is SGHDN and CDR2 is FVKESK. The CDR3 covers 11 residues. With V trimmed by 8 bases and J by 6 bases, 2 bases remained unmatched. The CDR3 sequence: CASDRGGEQYF. The CDR3 region has the DNA TGTGCCAGCGACAGGGGGGGCGAGCAGTACTTC.

V usage is TRBV7-3 and J usage is TRBJ1-1; D possibly corresponds to TRBD1 (5 bases). This CDR3 is built from 14 residues. V was clipped by 8 bases and J by 6 bases, with 19 bases between them. Germline assignment: CDR1 SGHTA and CDR2 FQGTGA. This CDR3 is CASSRGGDLAEAFF. The CDR3 DNA is TGTGCCAGCTCCCGGGGGGGAGATCTGGCTGAAGCTTTCTTT.

This chain joins TRBV5-1 and TRBJ2-5; TRBD2 matches at 7 bases. Germline lookup yields CDR1 SGHRS and CDR2 YFSETQ. This CDR3 is 14 amino acids long. V was clipped by 0 bases and J by 2 bases; unmatched bases: 1. The CDR3 nucleotides are TGCGCCAGCAGCTTGGCCGGGGGGCAAGAGACCCAGTACTTC. Translating gives CASSLAGGQETQYF.

V usage is TRBV7-9 and J usage is TRBJ2-1, with TRBD2 matching 9 bases. The CDR3 has 15 residues. Germline CDR1 SEHNR, CDR2 FQNEAQ (reference sequence). J was trimmed by 0 bases and V by 5 bases; bases with no gene match: 2. CDR3: CASSLSGSSYNEQFF. In DNA form, the CDR3 reads TGTGCCAGCAGCCTTAGCGGGAGCTCCTACAATGAGCAGTTCTTC.

The chain links TRBV7-3 to TRBJ1-1; D is undetermined. V lost 2 bases, J lost 3 bases, and 7 bases lay in between. Germline V CDR1 and CDR2: SGHTA, FQGTGA. CDR3 length: 13 amino acids. The CDR3 DNA is TGTGCCAGCAGCTTAGACACCCACACTGAAGCTTTCTTT. Protein: CASSLDTHTEAFF.

The CDR3 DNA sequence: TGTGCCAGCAGCACCCGACAGGGGAGGGCAGATACGCAGTATTTT. Amino acid sequence: CASSTRQGRADTQYF. This chain connects TRBV11-3 to TRBJ2-3; D is perhaps TRBD1 (8 bases). Trimming removed 5 bases from V and 4 bases from J, with 16 bases in between. CDR3 size: 15 residues. Looked up from germline, CDR1 is SGHNT and CDR2 is YENEEA.

The chain couples TRBV7-8 to TRBJ2-5; no reliable D call. Between the trimmed V and J ends, which lost 3 bases and 2 bases, there was a span of 16 bases. Per germline, CDR1 SGHVS and CDR2 FQNEAQ. The CDR3 extends over 16 amino acids. The CDR3 loop reads CASSFVAADGQETQYF. For the CDR3, the DNA is TGTGCCAGCAGCTTTGTAGCAGCCGATGGGCAAGAGACCCAGTACTTC.

This chain connects TRBV10-3 to TRBJ2-1; D possibly corresponds to TRBD2 (5 bases). CDR1 and CDR2 (germline): ENHRY, SYGVKD. The CDR3 runs 13 residues. V dropped 5 bases and J dropped 8 bases, with 13 bases sitting between them. CDR3 sequence (DNA): TGTGCCATCAGTAAGGAGTCGGGGTATGAGCAGTTCTTC. It specifies CAISKESGYEQFF.

This chain links TRBV6-6 with TRBJ2-3; tentative D call: TRBD1 (6 bases). The V gene lost 8 bases and the J gene lost 1 base, with 10 bases spanning the gap. This CDR3 region has 13 residues. Germline CDR1 MNHNY, CDR2 SVGAGI (reference sequence). The CDR3 is CASGWTGTDTQYF. For the CDR3, the DNA is TGTGCCAGCGGCTGGACAGGCACAGATACGCAGTATTTT.

The J gene is TRBJ2-3, the V gene TRBV10-3, with 14 nucleotides matching TRBD2. The CDR3 extends over 17 amino acids. The V and J ends lost 8 bases and 5 bases, in that order; junction bases with no gene match: 12. The germline CDR1 and CDR2 sequences are ENHRY and SYGVKD. The CDR3 is CAIQDPGGLAGGDTQYF. The CDR3 DNA follows: TGTGCCATCCAAGATCCGGGAGGACTAGCGGGAGGAGATACGCAGTATTTT.